This T cell receptor beta chain stems from a study of blood T cell repertoires in COVID-19. Overall study context: The cDNA or gDNA used as material had been derived from T cells, B-cell-depleted T cells, or PBMCs.

Per the original data handling: Nucleated cell number was recorded as an estimate derived from reference gene primer amplification. The repertoire was sequenced with immunoSEQ multiplex PCR; TCRdb's copy has only in-frame clones and lacks some. V and J calls plus clone size are reproduced from that table; the DNA served to infer D and trimming. This sample yields a few hundred thousand clones, of which about 84% are seen a single time; about 13% belongs to the top ten. From germline, CDR1 is KGHSY and CDR2 FQNENV. The CDR3 contains 15 residues. V shed 7 bases, J shed 4 bases, and the junction held 8 bases outside the gene matches.

Sequencing was performed on peripheral blood. This receptor was identified in a human donor in a cohort sampled during active COVID-19. The chain employs TRBV16 and TRBJ1-5; 9 bases line up with TRBD1. The CDR3 is CASTLDRGINQPQHF. CDR3 nucleotide sequence: TGTGCCAGCACCCTTGACAGGGGGATAAATCAGCCCCAGCATTTT.